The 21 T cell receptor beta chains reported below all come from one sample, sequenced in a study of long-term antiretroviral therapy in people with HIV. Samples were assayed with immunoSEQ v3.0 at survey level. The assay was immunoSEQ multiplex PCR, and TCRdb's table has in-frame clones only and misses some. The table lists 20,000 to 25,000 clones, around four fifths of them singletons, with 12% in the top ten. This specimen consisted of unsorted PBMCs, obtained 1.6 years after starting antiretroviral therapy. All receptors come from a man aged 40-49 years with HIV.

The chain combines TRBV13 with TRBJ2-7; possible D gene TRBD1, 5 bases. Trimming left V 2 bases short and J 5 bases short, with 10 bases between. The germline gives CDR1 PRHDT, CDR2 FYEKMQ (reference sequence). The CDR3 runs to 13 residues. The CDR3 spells CASSLSGRDEQYF. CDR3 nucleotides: TGTGCCAGCAGCTTATCCGGCAGGGACGAGCAGTACTTC. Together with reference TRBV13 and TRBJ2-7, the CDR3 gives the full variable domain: AAGVIQSPRHLIKEKRETATLKCYPIPRHDTVYWYQQGPGQDPQFLISFYEKMQSDKGSIPDRFSAQQFSDYHSELNMSSLELGDSALYFCASSLSGRDEQYFGPGTRLTVT.

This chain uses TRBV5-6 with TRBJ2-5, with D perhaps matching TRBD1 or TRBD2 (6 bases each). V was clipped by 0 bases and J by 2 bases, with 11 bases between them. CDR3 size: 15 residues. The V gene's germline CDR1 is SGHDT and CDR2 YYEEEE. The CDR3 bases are TGTGCCAGCAGCTTGGTAGGGGGGTTGCAAGAGACCCAGTACTTC. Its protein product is CASSLVGGLQETQYF.

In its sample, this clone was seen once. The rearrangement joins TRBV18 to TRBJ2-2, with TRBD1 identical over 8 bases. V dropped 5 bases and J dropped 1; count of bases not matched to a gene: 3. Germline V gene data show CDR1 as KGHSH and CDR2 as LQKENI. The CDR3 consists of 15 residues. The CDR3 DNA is TGTGCCAGCTCATCCGGGACAGGGAACACCGGGGAGCTGTTTTTT. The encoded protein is CASSSGTGNTGELFF.

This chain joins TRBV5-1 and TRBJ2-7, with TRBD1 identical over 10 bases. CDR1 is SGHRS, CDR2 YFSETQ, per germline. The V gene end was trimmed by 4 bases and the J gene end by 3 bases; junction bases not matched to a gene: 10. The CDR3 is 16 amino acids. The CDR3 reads CASSVDSGTGVYEQYF. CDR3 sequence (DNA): TGCGCCAGCAGCGTAGACTCCGGGACAGGGGTCTACGAGCAGTACTTC.

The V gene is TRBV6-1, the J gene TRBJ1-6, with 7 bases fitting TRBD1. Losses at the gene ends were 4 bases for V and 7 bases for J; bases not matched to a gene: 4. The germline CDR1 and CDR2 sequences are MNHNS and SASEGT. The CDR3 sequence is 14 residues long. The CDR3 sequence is CASSGKGQNSPLHF. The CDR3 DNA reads TGTGCCAGCAGTGGGAAGGGACAGAATTCACCCCTCCACTTT.

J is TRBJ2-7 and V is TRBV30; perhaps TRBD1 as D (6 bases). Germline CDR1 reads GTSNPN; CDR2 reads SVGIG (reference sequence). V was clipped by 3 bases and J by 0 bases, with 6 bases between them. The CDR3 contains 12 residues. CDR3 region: CAWSRGSYEQYF. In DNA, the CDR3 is TGTGCCTGGAGCAGGGGCTCCTACGAGCAGTACTTC.

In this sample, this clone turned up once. This chain's CDR3 is CASSWGTSGYEQYF. The CDR3 nucleotides read TGTGCCAGTAGCTGGGGGACTAGTGGCTACGAGCAGTACTTC. The J gene is TRBJ2-7, the V gene TRBV19; TRBD2 matches at 8 bases. The germline V gene has CDR1 LNHDA and CDR2 SQIVND (reference sequence). This CDR3 is 14 amino acids long. Unmatched junction bases numbered 7, after V lost 6 bases and J lost 3 bases.

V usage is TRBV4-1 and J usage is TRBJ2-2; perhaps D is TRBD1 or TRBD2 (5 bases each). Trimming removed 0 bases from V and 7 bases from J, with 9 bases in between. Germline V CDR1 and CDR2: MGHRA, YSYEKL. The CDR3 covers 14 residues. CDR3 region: CASSQDQGVGELFF. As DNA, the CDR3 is TGCGCCAGCAGCCAAGATCAGGGAGTCGGGGAGCTGTTTTTT.

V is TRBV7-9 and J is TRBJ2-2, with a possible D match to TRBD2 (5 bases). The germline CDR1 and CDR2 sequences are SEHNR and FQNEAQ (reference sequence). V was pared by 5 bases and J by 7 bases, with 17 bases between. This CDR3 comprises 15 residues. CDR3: CASSPSGMAGGELFF. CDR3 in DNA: TGTGCCAGCAGCCCCTCGGGGATGGCCGGCGGGGAGCTGTTTTTT.

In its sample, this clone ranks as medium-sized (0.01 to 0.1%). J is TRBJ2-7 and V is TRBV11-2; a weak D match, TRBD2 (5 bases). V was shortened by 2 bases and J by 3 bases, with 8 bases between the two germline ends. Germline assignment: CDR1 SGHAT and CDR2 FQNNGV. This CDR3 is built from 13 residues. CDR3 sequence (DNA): TGTGCCAGCAGCTTACCCGGGGTCTACGAGCAGTACTTC. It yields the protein CASSLPGVYEQYF. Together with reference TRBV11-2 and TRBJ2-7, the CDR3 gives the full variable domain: EAGVAQSPRYKIIEKRQSVAFWCNPISGHATLYWYQQILGQGPKLLIQFQNNGVVDDSQLPKDRFSAERLKGVDSTLKIQPAKLEDSAVYLCASSLPGVYEQYFGPGTRLTVT.

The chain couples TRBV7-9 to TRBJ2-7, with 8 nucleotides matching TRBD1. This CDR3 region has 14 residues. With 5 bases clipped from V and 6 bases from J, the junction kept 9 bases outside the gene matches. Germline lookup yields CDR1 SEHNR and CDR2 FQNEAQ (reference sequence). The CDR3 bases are TGTGCCAGCAGCGGAGGTGCAGGGGGCTCCGAGCAGTACTTC. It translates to CASSGGAGGSEQYF.

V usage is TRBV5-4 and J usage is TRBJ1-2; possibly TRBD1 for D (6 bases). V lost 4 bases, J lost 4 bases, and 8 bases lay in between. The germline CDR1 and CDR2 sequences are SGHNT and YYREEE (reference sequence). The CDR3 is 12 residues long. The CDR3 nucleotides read TGTGCCAGCAGCGAGGACAGCTATGGCTACACCTTC. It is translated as CASSEDSYGYTF.

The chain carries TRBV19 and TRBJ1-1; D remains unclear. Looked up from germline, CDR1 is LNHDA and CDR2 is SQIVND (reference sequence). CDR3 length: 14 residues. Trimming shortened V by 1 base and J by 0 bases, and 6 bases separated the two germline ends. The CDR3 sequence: CASSIADMNTEAFF. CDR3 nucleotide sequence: TGTGCCAGTAGTATAGCAGACATGAACACTGAAGCTTTCTTT.

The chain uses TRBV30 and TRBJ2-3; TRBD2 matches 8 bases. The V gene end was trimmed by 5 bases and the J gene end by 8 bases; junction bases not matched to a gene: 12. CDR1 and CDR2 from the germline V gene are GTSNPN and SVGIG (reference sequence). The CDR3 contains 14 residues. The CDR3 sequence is CAWLENFGGGTQYF. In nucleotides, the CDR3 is TGTGCCTGGCTAGAGAACTTCGGGGGGGGTACGCAGTATTTT.

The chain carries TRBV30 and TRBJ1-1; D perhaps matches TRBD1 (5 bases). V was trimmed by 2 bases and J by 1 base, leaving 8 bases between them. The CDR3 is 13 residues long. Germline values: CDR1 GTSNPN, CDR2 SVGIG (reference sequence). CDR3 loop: CAWSPDRNTEAFF. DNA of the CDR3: TGTGCCTGGAGTCCAGACAGGAACACTGAAGCTTTCTTT.

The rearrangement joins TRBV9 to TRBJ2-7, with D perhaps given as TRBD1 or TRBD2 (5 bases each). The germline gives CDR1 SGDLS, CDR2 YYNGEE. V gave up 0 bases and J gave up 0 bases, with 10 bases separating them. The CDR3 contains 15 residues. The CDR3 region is CASSVGRGASYEQYF. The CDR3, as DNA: TGTGCCAGCAGCGTAGGAAGAGGGGCCTCCTACGAGCAGTACTTC.

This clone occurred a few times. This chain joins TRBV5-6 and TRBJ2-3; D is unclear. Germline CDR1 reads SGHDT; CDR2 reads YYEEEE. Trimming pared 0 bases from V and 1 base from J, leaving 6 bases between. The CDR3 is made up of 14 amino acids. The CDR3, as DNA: TGTGCCAGCAGCTTGGAGGTTGGCACAGATACGCAGTATTTT. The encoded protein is CASSLEVGTDTQYF.

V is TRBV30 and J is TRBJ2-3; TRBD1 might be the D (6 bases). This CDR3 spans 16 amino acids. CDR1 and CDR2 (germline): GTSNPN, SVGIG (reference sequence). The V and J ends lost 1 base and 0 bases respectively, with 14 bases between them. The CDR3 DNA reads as TGTGCCTGGAGTGACGGACAGTTCGCTAGCACAGATACGCAGTATTTT. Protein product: CAWSDGQFASTDTQYF.

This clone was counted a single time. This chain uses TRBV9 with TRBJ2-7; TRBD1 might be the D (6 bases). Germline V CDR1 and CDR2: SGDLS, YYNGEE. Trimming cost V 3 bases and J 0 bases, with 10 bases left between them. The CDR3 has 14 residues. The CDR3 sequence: CASSGRGGSYEQYF. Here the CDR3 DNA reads TGTGCCAGCAGCGGCAGGGGCGGCTCCTACGAGCAGTACTTC.

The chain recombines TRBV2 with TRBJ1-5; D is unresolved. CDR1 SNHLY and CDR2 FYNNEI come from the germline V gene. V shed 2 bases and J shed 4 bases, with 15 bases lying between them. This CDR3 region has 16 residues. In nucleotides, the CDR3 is TGTGCCAGCAGTGAATCCGAGGACGGCATGAATCAGCCCCAGCATTTT. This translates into CASSESEDGMNQPQHF.

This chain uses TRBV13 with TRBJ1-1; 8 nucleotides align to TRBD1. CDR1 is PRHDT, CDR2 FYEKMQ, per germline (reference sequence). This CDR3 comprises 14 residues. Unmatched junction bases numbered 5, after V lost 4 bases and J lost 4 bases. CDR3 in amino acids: CASSWGQEGTEAFF. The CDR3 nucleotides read TGTGCCAGCAGCTGGGGACAGGAGGGCACTGAAGCTTTCTTT.